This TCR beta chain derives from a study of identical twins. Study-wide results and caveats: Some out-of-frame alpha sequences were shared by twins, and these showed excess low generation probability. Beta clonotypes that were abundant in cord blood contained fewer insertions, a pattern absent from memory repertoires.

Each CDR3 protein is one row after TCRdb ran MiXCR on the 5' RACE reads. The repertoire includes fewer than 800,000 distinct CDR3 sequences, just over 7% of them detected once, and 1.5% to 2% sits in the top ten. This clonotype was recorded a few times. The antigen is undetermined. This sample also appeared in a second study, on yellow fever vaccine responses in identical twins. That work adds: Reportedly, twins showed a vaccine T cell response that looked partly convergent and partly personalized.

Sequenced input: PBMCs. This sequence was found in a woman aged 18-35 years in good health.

For the CDR3, the DNA is TGTGCCAGCAGCTTGTTTCCCAGGGGCGACACCGGGGAGCTGTTTTTT. Translating gives CASSLFPRGDTGELFF. This rearrangement joins TRBV5-5 to TRBJ2-2, with a tentative D call TRBD1 (6 bases). The germline V and J ends were trimmed by 1 base and 3 bases, with 13 bases remaining between them. CDR1 is SGHKS and CDR2 is YYEKEE in the germline V gene (reference sequence). The CDR3 totals 16 residues.